This is a list of T cell receptor beta chains from one sample in a study of cytomegalovirus exposure and HLA in healthy donors. Profiled with immunoSEQ multiplex PCR; TCRdb holds only in-frame clones, not every one. In total, the table holds approximately 140,000 clones. The sequenced material came from PBMCs. These receptors were taken from a woman aged 45-60 years in good health and CMV-seronegative. CDR3s include the opening cysteine and the closing phenylalanine or tryptophan. The D gene is left open where the match is weak.

d_gene | j_gene | v_gene | CDR3nt | CDR3aa
TRBD2 | TRBJ2-3 | TRBV6-5 | TGTGCCAGCAGGATAAGTCTAGCGGGGCAGGATACGCAGTATTTT | CASRISLAGQDTQYF
. | TRBJ2-1 | TRBV4-2 | TGTGCCAGCAGCCATCCACGGGACAATGAGCAGTTCTTC | CASSHPRDNEQFF
. | TRBJ2-5 | TRBV5-5 | TGTGCCAGCAGCTTCGTCCCCGACCAAGAGACCCAGTACTTC | CASSFVPDQETQYF
. | TRBJ1-2 | TRBV7-8 | TGTGCCAGCAGCCCCGGGAGTCCCTATGGCTACACCTTC | CASSPGSPYGYTF
TRBD1 | TRBJ2-4 | TRBV7-2 | TGTGCCAGCAAGAGACAGGGGAAAAACATTCAGTACTTC | CASKRQGKNIQYF
. | TRBJ2-7 | TRBV11-3 | TGTGCCAGCAGTTTGGACAGCTCCTACGAGCAGTACTTC | CASSLDSSYEQYF
. | TRBJ1-1 | TRBV5-1 | TGCGCCAGCAGCTTGGTTTTTAGCCAGGGACTTCGCGAGAACACTGAAGCTTTCTTT | CASSLVFSQGLRENTEAFF
. | TRBJ1-6 | TRBV5-4 | TGTGCCAGCAGCTTGGACCTGAGCTCCTATAATTCACCCCTCCACTTT | CASSLDLSSYNSPLHF
TRBD2 | TRBJ2-7 | TRBV27 | TGTGCCAGCAGCCAGGGACTAGAATACTACGAGCAGTACTTC | CASSQGLEYYEQYF
TRBD2 | TRBJ2-7 | TRBV27 | TGTGCCAGCAGTCCGGGACTAGCGGATGCCTACGAGCAGTACTTC | CASSPGLADAYEQYF
. | TRBJ2-3 | TRBV2 | TGTGCCAGCAGGGCCGAAGATACGCAGTATTTT | CASRAEDTQYF
. | TRBJ2-7 | TRBV7-2 | TGTGCCAGCAGCCCCAGTGGGGTGGGAGGTCGCGAGCAGTACTTC | CASSPSGVGGREQYF
. | TRBJ2-5 | TRBV30 | TGTGCCTGGAGTGATGAGCCGATCCAAGAGACCCAGTACTTC | CAWSDEPIQETQYF
TRBD1 | TRBJ2-2 | TRBV2 | TGTGCCAGCAGGGAGACAGGGCTTACCGGGGAGCTGTTTTTT | CASRETGLTGELFF
. | TRBJ2-7 | TRBV5-1 | TGCGCCAGCACTGGCAGTTTCTACGAGCAGTACTTC | CASTGSFYEQYF
TRBD1 | TRBJ1-1 | TRBV2 | TGTGCCAGCACGGGGGGACAGGGGGCCGGGAACACTGAAGCTTTCTTT | CASTGGQGAGNTEAFF
. | TRBJ1-1 | TRBV5-4 | TGTGCCAGCAGCTTGGATCCTCAGGCGAACACTGAAGCTTTCTTT | CASSLDPQANTEAFF
TRBD2 | TRBJ2-2 | TRBV19 | TGTGCCAGTAGTACGGGAGGCAGGATGAACACCGGGGAGCTGTTTTTT | CASSTGGRMNTGELFF
. | TRBJ1-5 | TRBV18 | TGTGCCAGCTCCCGAGAAGGGGTCCCACGCCAGCATTTT | CASSREGVPRQHF
. | TRBJ2-1 | TRBV19 | TGTGCCAGTATCCCCGGGAGTAGCGGCCACAATGAGCAGTTCTTC | CASIPGSSGHNEQFF
. | TRBJ1-5 | TRBV19 | TGTGCCAGTAGTATAGACAGGGTTGGTTTTCAGCCCCAGCATTTT | CASSIDRVGFQPQHF
. | TRBJ1-2 | TRBV6-1 | TGTGCCAGCAGTGCCCAGCGTTCTAACTATGGCTACACCTTC | CASSAQRSNYGYTF
TRBD2 | TRBJ2-7 | TRBV7-2 | TGTGCCAGCAGCTTCGCGGGAGGGCCCGAGTACGAGCAGTACTTC | CASSFAGGPEYEQYF
. | TRBJ2-7 | TRBV7-2 | TGTGCCAGCAGCTTAGGGACTACCTACGAGCAGTACTTC | CASSLGTTYEQYF
TRBD1 | TRBJ2-1 | TRBV7-3 | TGTGCCAGCAGCGTTACAGGGGGCCAGCAGTTCTTC | CASSVTGGQQFF
. | TRBJ2-7 | TRBV28 | TGTGCCAGCAGCTCCGGGTCCAGCGGCGAGCAGTACTTC | CASSSGSSGEQYF
. | TRBJ1-2 | TRBV6-6 | TGTGCCAGCAGTTACTCTGGAGGACATGGCTACACCTTC | CASSYSGGHGYTF
TRBD1 | TRBJ1-2 | TRBV6-5 | TGTGCCAGCAGCTCCGGGACAGGGTTTGATGGCTACACCTTC | CASSSGTGFDGYTF
. | TRBJ1-1 | TRBV27 | TGTGCCAGCAGACCGACGGGGAACACTGAAGCTTTCTTT | CASRPTGNTEAFF
. | TRBJ1-1 | TRBV30 | TGTGCCTGGAGAGCTTCCGAGTTTACTGAAGCTTTCTTT | CAWRASEFTEAFF
TRBD1 | TRBJ1-2 | TRBV5-4 | TGTGCCAGCAGTCTCCCGAGGGGGCCGGGATCTAATGGCTACACCTTC | CASSLPRGPGSNGYTF
. | TRBJ1-5 | TRBV10-3 | TGTGCCATCAGTGAGTCGAGGGTCGCAGGGGCGACGAGCAATCAGCCCCAGCATTTT | CAISESRVAGATSNQPQHF
. | TRBJ1-4 | TRBV28 | TGTGCCAGCACCCTCAGACAGGCTAATGAAAAACTGTTTTTT | CASTLRQANEKLFF
TRBD1 | TRBJ2-3 | TRBV19 | TGTGCCAGTAGTATCGATAGGACAGGGAGCACAGATACGCAGTATTTT | CASSIDRTGSTDTQYF
TRBD1 | TRBJ2-5 | TRBV2 | TGTGCCAGCAGTAAAAACAGGGGAAGAGAGACCCAGTACTTC | CASSKNRGRETQYF
TRBD2 | TRBJ2-3 | TRBV5-6 | TGTGCCAGCAGCTTTGAGCGGGGGTCAACAGATACGCAGTATTTT | CASSFERGSTDTQYF
TRBD1 | TRBJ2-2 | TRBV19 | TGTGCCAGTAGTCCTCGACAGGGAGCCACCGGGGAGCTGTTTTTT | CASSPRQGATGELFF
TRBD2 | TRBJ2-1 | TRBV11-3 | TGTGCCAGCGCCCGGGCGGGAGTAAATGAGCAGTTCTTC | CASARAGVNEQFF
TRBD1 | TRBJ1-1 | TRBV4-2 | TGTGCCAGCAGAATAGGACAGGGGGCTGATGCCACTGAAGCTTTCTTT | CASRIGQGADATEAFF
. | TRBJ2-1 | TRBV9 | TGTGCCAGCAGCCCCTCGGGGTCGCGGCGGGGCTTGCGCAATGAGCAGTTCTTC | CASSPSGSRRGLRNEQFF
TRBD1 | TRBJ1-2 | TRBV6-6 | TGTGCCAGCAGTTACTCCGGGACAGGGCAGGACTATGGCTACACCTTC | CASSYSGTGQDYGYTF
. | TRBJ1-2 | TRBV5-4 | TGTGCCAGCAGCTTGGGGGTTCGAGACGGGTATGGCTACACCTTC | CASSLGVRDGYGYTF
TRBD2 | TRBJ2-3 | TRBV13 | TGTGCCAGCAGCTGGACTAGCGGGAGGATAACAGATACGCAGTATTTT | CASSWTSGRITDTQYF
TRBD1 | TRBJ1-3 | TRBV7-3 | TGTGCCAGCAGCCCGGACAGGGGGCTCGGAAACACCATATATTTT | CASSPDRGLGNTIYF
TRBD1 | TRBJ2-7 | TRBV11-2 | TGTGCCAGCTCGCTGAGGCGGGACAGGTCGTACGAGCAGTACTTC | CASSLRRDRSYEQYF
. | TRBJ2-7 | TRBV21-1 | TGTGCCAGCCAAGAGCTAGGGACAGGGGTTGCCGAGCAGTACTTC | CASQELGTGVAEQYF
. | TRBJ2-7 | TRBV5-6 | TGTGCCAGCAGCTTACGAGACAGAGCCTACGAGCAGTACTTC | CASSLRDRAYEQYF
TRBD2 | TRBJ2-5 | TRBV15 | TGTGCCACCAGCAGAGATCTTGGTGTGGGGGGGGGAAGAGAGACCCAGTACTTC | CATSRDLGVGGGRETQYF
. | TRBJ1-2 | TRBV5-1 | TGCGCCAGCAGCTTGGGACCAGGCTATGGCTACACCTTC | CASSLGPGYGYTF
. | TRBJ1-2 | TRBV11-1 | TGTGCCAGCAGCTCGCGGGCCTCGGGGGACTATGGCTACACCTTC | CASSSRASGDYGYTF
. | TRBJ2-6 | TRBV5-1 | TGCGCCAGCAGCTTACAGGGCACTGGGGCCAACGTCCTGACTTTC | CASSLQGTGANVLTF
. | TRBJ2-1 | TRBV6-6 | TGTGCCAGCAGCCGCGCCAGCGGCGACAATGAGCAGTTCTTC | CASSRASGDNEQFF
. | TRBJ1-6 | TRBV28 | TGTGCCAGCACCACGGGGGGGCGGAGTAATTCACCCCTCCACTTT | CASTTGGRSNSPLHF
TRBD1 | TRBJ2-2 | TRBV7-7 | TGTGCCAGCAGCCCCCGGACAGGGACGATGACCGGGGAGCTGTTTTTT | CASSPRTGTMTGELFF